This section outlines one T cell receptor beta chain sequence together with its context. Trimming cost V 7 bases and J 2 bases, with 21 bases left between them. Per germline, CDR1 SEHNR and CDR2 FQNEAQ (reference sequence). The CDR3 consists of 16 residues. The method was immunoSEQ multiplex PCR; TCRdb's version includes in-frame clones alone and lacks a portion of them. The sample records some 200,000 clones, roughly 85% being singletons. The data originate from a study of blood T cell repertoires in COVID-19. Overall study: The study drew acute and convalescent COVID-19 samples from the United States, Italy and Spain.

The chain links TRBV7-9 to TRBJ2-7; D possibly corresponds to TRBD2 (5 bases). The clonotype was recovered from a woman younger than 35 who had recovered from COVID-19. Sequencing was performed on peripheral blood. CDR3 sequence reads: CASMKRGLGMPYEQYF. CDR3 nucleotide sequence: TGTGCCAGCATGAAACGAGGGTTAGGTATGCCCTACGAGCAGTACTTC.